A single sample is the source of the 30 T cell receptor beta chains below, sequenced in a study of T cell responses to AZD1222 COVID-19 vaccine. The assay was immunoSEQ multiplex PCR, and TCRdb's table has in-frame clones only and misses some. The table has about 110,000 clones, roughly 90% seen once; the top ten hold about 5.4%. The sample in question was peripheral blood, obtained on day 0 of AZD1222 vaccination. These receptors originate from an adult in good health.

The chain couples TRBV2 to TRBJ2-2, with a possible D match to TRBD2 (6 bases). Trimming cost V 3 bases and J 6 bases, with 11 bases left between them. The germline V gene encodes CDR1 SNHLY and CDR2 FYNNEI. This CDR3 contains 14 residues. CDR3 protein: CASSETSRAGELFF. The CDR3 region has the DNA TGTGCCAGCAGTGAGACTAGTAGGGCCGGGGAGCTGTTTTTT.

The chain has TRBV5-1 and TRBJ1-4, with TRBD1 matching 7 bases. Germline V CDR1 and CDR2: SGHRS, YFSETQ. The CDR3 runs 15 residues. V trimming: 4 bases; J trimming: 8 bases; junction bases outside the gene matches: 11. The CDR3 region has the DNA TGCGCCAGCAGCCCACAGGGGATGGGGCGGGAAAAACTGTTTTTT. Protein product: CASSPQGMGREKLFF. The full variable domain, with the rest looked up from reference TRBV5-1 and TRBJ1-4, is KAGVTQTPRYLIKTRGQQVTLSCSPISGHRSVSWYQQTPGQGLQFLFEYFSETQRNKGNFPGRFSGRQFSNSRSEMNVSTLELGDSALYLCASSPQGMGREKLFFGSGTQLSVL.

The chain joins TRBV18 to TRBJ1-3; a weak D match, TRBD1 (5 bases). The CDR3 has 16 amino acids. Germline-derived CDR1 and CDR2 are KGHSH and LQKENI. Trimming left V 2 bases short and J 1 base short, with 12 bases between. The CDR3 reads CASSPGAQVSGNTIYF. The CDR3 DNA is TGTGCCAGCTCACCAGGGGCGCAGGTATCTGGAAACACCATATATTTT.

The rearrangement joins TRBV4-3 to TRBJ2-1; no firm D call. V gave up 4 bases and J gave up 8 bases, with 18 bases separating them. The CDR3 is made up of 15 amino acids. The germline CDR1 and CDR2 sequences are LGHNA and YSLEER. Written as DNA, the CDR3 is TGCGCCAGCAGCCCACCTACGGGTGCAAAACATGAGCAGTTCTTC. Residues: CASSPPTGAKHEQFF.

The chain has TRBV25-1 and TRBJ2-2; TRBD2 aligns across 8 bases. The CDR3 has 15 residues. The V gene's germline CDR1 is MGHDK and CDR2 SYGVNS. Trimming cost V 7 bases and J 2 bases; bases outside gene matches: 6. CDR3 coding DNA: TGTGCCAGCACCTTAGCGGGAACAAACACCGGGGAGCTGTTTTTT. It encodes CASTLAGTNTGELFF.

J is TRBJ1-1 and V is TRBV27; D possibly corresponds to TRBD1 (6 bases). Trimming pared 5 bases from V and 3 bases from J, leaving 13 bases between. The CDR3 is 14 amino acids. The germline V gene encodes CDR1 MNHEY and CDR2 SMNVEV (reference sequence). The CDR3 protein is CASSRQAGDTEAFF. The CDR3 bases are TGTGCCAGCAGTCGACAGGCCGGGGACACTGAAGCTTTCTTT.

This chain connects TRBV19 to TRBJ2-2, with a weak D call TRBD2 (5 bases). V lost 7 bases to trimming and J lost 4 bases, with 10 bases between them. The CDR3 runs to 13 residues. Per the germline V gene, CDR1 is LNHDA and CDR2 is SQIVND (reference sequence). CDR3 amino acids: CASTRGSTGELFF. CDR3 in DNA: TGTGCCAGTACTAGAGGGAGCACCGGGGAGCTGTTTTTT.

The chain couples TRBV3-1 (or the pseudogene TRBV3-2) to TRBJ1-2, with 10 bases matching TRBD1. J gave up 5 bases and V 8 bases, and 8 bases lay outside the gene matches. Germline assignment: CDR1 LGHDT and CDR2 YNNKEL (reference sequence). The CDR3 has 14 residues. CDR3 sequence: CASSRDRGTYGYTF. CDR3 nucleotide sequence: TGTGCCAGCTCTCGGGACAGGGGAACATATGGCTACACCTTC.

The gene calls are TRBV6-5 and TRBJ2-3; D not resolved. The V gene lost 0 bases and the J gene lost 4 bases, with 2 bases spanning the gap. CDR3 length equals 12 residues. Germline V gene data show CDR1 as MNHEY and CDR2 as SVGAGI. The CDR3 loop reads CASSYSPDTQYF. In nucleotides, the CDR3 is TGTGCCAGCAGTTACTCCCCAGATACGCAGTATTTT.

The genes are TRBV6-1 and TRBJ1-3; D is undetermined. The length of the CDR3 is 16 residues. Deletions cut 4 bases from V and 2 bases from J, with 15 bases between. The germline gives CDR1 MNHNS, CDR2 SASEGT. The DNA for the CDR3 is TGTGCCAGCAGTGCATTGACCGGGGTGACTGGAAACACCATATATTTT. Protein: CASSALTGVTGNTIYF.

The V gene is TRBV19, the J gene TRBJ2-1; 13 nucleotides line up with TRBD2. This CDR3 is built from 15 residues. Trimming cost V 9 bases and J 10 bases; bases outside gene matches: 12. Germline CDR1 is LNHDA and CDR2 is SQIVND (reference sequence). The CDR3 DNA follows: TGTGCCAGCCTCGGACTAGCGGGAGTTTTGGGAGAGCAGTTCTTC. Its translation: CASLGLAGVLGEQFF.

Only a few counts were recorded for this clone. The chain links TRBV9 to TRBJ2-2; 12 bases line up with TRBD2. CDR3 length: 16 amino acids. CDR1 and CDR2 from the germline V gene are SGDLS and YYNGEE. The V gene end was trimmed by 3 bases and the J gene end by 7 bases; junction bases not matched to a gene: 7. The DNA of the CDR3 is TGTGCCAGCAGCGACGGACTAGCGGGAATGGGCGGGGAGCTGTTTTTT. The encoded protein is CASSDGLAGMGGELFF.

The chain has TRBV12-5 and TRBJ1-2; the D is unclear. Germline-derived CDR1 and CDR2 are LGHNT and FRNRAP. This CDR3 is built from 16 residues. With 0 bases removed from V and 3 bases from J, the gap between germline ends came to 14 bases. The DNA of the CDR3 is TGTGCTAGTGGTTTGGTACCGAAGGCTATCTACTATGGCTACACCTTC. Protein product: CASGLVPKAIYYGYTF. Based on the CDR3 plus reference TRBV12-5 and TRBJ1-2, the full variable domain is DARVTQTPRHKVTEMGQEVTMRCQPILGHNTVFWYRQTMMQGLELLAYFRNRAPLDDSGMPKDRFSAEMPDATLATLKIQPSEPRDSAVYFCASGLVPKAIYYGYTFGSGTRLTVV.

V and J are TRBV2 and TRBJ1-6; D ambiguous. This CDR3 comprises 12 residues. Germline V gene data show CDR1 as SNHLY and CDR2 as FYNNEI. Trimming removed 3 bases from V and 14 bases from J, with 11 bases in between. Here the CDR3 DNA reads TGTGCCAGCAGTGATCCCCTTCCCACCCTCCACTTT. This sequence encodes CASSDPLPTLHF. The complete variable domain, with remaining parts taken from reference TRBV2 and TRBJ1-6, reads EPEVTQTPSHQVTQMGQEVILRCVPISNHLYFYWYRQILGQKVEFLVSFYNNEISEKSEIFDDQFSVERPDGSNFTLKIRSTKLEDSAMYFCASSDPLPTLHFGNGTRLTVT.

The V and J genes are TRBV5-6 and TRBJ1-2, with 10 bases identical to TRBD1. Losses at the gene ends were 7 bases for V and 5 bases for J; bases not matched to a gene: 8. Germline CDR1 is SGHDT and CDR2 is YYEEEE. The CDR3 runs 14 residues. The CDR3 loop is CASSPGQGGYGYTF. CDR3 DNA sequence: TGTGCCAGCTCCCCCGGACAGGGGGGATATGGCTACACCTTC.

This chain joins TRBV6-5 and TRBJ1-1; D is possibly TRBD1 (5 bases). This CDR3 comprises 15 residues. Germline V CDR1 and CDR2: MNHEY, SVGAGI. V lost 2 bases and J 8 bases, leaving 18 bases between the germline ends. As DNA, the CDR3 is TGTGCCAGCAGTTACAACCGGGACGCCTGGACGGAAGCTTTCTTT. Protein sequence: CASSYNRDAWTEAFF.

The gene calls are TRBV10-3 and TRBJ1-1; D call uncertain. The CDR3 extends over 14 amino acids. CDR1 is ENHRY and CDR2 is SYGVKD in the germline V gene. Trimming cost V 2 bases and J 6 bases, with 13 bases left between them. Written as DNA, the CDR3 is TGTGCCATCAGTGAGGGTCAGACCTCTCCTGAAGCTTTCTTT. It is translated as CAISEGQTSPEAFF.

As DNA, the CDR3 is TGTGCCTGGAGTACGAGCGGGGGAATCTACGAGCAGTACTTC. Translated: CAWSTSGGIYEQYF. This rearrangement joins TRBV30 to TRBJ2-7; 8 positions agree with TRBD2. The V segment lost 2 bases and the J segment 3 bases; nucleotides outside the gene matches: 6. Germline V gene data show CDR1 as GTSNPN and CDR2 as SVGIG (reference sequence). This CDR3 region has 14 residues.

This clone was observed a single time. V is TRBV25-1 and J is TRBJ1-5, with D possibly being TRBD1 (5 bases). The CDR3 sequence is 14 residues long. Germline values: CDR1 MGHDK, CDR2 SYGVNS. Trimming cost V 1 base and J 6 bases, with 10 bases left between them. CDR3 amino acids: CASSEFGRVQPQHF. The CDR3 region has the DNA TGTGCCAGCAGTGAATTCGGCAGGGTTCAGCCCCAGCATTTT.

The J gene is TRBJ2-1, the V gene TRBV28; 11 positions match TRBD2. Germline assignment: CDR1 MDHEN and CDR2 SYDVKM. The V segment lost 4 bases and the J segment 2 bases; nucleotides outside the gene matches: 4. CDR3 length: 16 amino acids. The DNA of the CDR3 is TGTGCCAGCAGTTCCTTAGCGGGAGGGGCCTACAATGAGCAGTTCTTC. It is translated as CASSSLAGGAYNEQFF.

The J gene is TRBJ2-5, the V gene TRBV13, with D perhaps matching TRBD2 (5 bases). CDR1 PRHDT and CDR2 FYEKMQ come from the germline V gene (reference sequence). The ends were cut back, 5 bases at V and 2 bases at J, with 9 bases in the middle. There are 13 residues in the CDR3. The chain's CDR3 is CASSTRAQETQYF. The CDR3 DNA reads as TGTGCCAGCAGCACTAGAGCACAAGAGACCCAGTACTTC.

This clone showed up just once. The rearrangement joins TRBV3-1 (or the pseudogene TRBV3-2) to TRBJ2-1; the D gene is possibly TRBD2 (6 bases). The germline V gene has CDR1 LGHDT and CDR2 YNNKEL (reference sequence). V gave up 5 bases and J gave up 3 bases, with 20 bases separating them. The length of the CDR3 is 17 residues. This CDR3 reads CASSASDGSGLYNEQFF. The CDR3 DNA reads TGTGCCAGCAGCGCCTCAGACGGGAGCGGGCTCTACAATGAGCAGTTCTTC.

This rearrangement joins TRBV7-2 to TRBJ2-3; 8 nucleotides line up with TRBD2. The length of the CDR3 is 16 residues. V gave up 8 bases and J gave up 6 bases; unmatched junction bases: 16. Germline V gene sequence: CDR1 SGHTA, CDR2 FQGNSA. CDR3 sequence: CASGVAVAGPLDTQYF. For the CDR3, the DNA is TGTGCCAGCGGGGTGGCGGTAGCGGGGCCCTTGGATACGCAGTATTTT.

This chain joins TRBV4-2 and TRBJ2-3, with D hard to call. Germline loops: CDR1 LGHNA, CDR2 YNFKEQ. This CDR3 contains 14 residues. Trimming removed 4 bases from V and 1 base from J, with 9 bases in between. CDR3 residues: CASSPPGRTDTQYF. The CDR3 bases are TGTGCCAGCAGCCCCCCTGGACGCACAGATACGCAGTATTTT.

This clone occurred a few times. An end of the junction does not agree with germline; a read error may underlie this. V and J are TRBV18 and TRBJ1-1; D gene unclear. The CDR3 spans 14 residues. CDR1 and CDR2 from the germline V gene are KGHSH and LQKENI. This chain's CDR3 is CASSPPAGNPEAFF. The CDR3, as DNA: TGTGCCAGCTCACCACCGGCGGGGAACCCTGAAGCTTTCTTT. Combining the CDR3 with reference TRBV18 and TRBJ1-1 gives the whole variable domain NAGVMQNPRHLVRRRGQEARLRCSPMKGHSHVYWYRQLPEEGLKFMVYLQKENIIDESGMPKERFSAEFPKEGPSILRIQQVVRGDSAAYFCASSPPAGNPEAFFGQGTRLTVV.

This clone appeared once. The V and J genes are TRBV7-9 and TRBJ2-7; either TRBD1 or TRBD2 may fit D (5 bases each). V was shortened by 3 bases and J by 0 bases, with 12 bases between the two germline ends. Per germline, CDR1 SEHNR and CDR2 FQNEAQ (reference sequence). CDR3 size: 15 residues. CDR3 region: CASSFGSGSSYEQYF. The CDR3 region has the DNA TGTGCCAGCAGCTTCGGCTCAGGGAGCTCCTACGAGCAGTACTTC.

The gene calls are TRBV12-3 or TRBV12-4 and TRBJ1-1, with a possible D match to TRBD1 (5 bases). Trimming removed 3 bases at V and 5 bases at J, with 10 bases between. The CDR3 runs 13 residues. This chain's CDR3 is CASSFLGVTEAFF. CDR3 DNA: TGTGCCAGCAGTTTTCTGGGGGTGACTGAAGCTTTCTTT.

The chain combines TRBV7-2 with TRBJ2-7; the D gene is possibly TRBD1 (6 bases). V lost 1 base and J 6 bases, leaving 10 bases between the germline ends. The CDR3 is 13 residues long. From germline, CDR1 is SGHTA and CDR2 FQGNSA. DNA for the CDR3: TGTGCCAGCAGCTTAGAGTCAGGGGCCGAGCAGTACTTC. Its protein product is CASSLESGAEQYF.

This chain connects TRBV9 to TRBJ2-2, with 8 bases lining up with TRBD2. This CDR3 contains 16 residues. Trimming took 4 bases from V and 2 from J; bases not matched to a gene: 7. Germline V CDR1 and CDR2: SGDLS, YYNGEE. The chain's CDR3 is CASSPWLAGNTGELFF. In DNA, the CDR3 is TGTGCCAGCAGCCCGTGGCTAGCGGGTAACACCGGGGAGCTGTTTTTT.

The chain combines TRBV7-3 with TRBJ2-1; 12 nucleotides line up with TRBD2. This CDR3 is built from 17 residues. Per the germline V gene, CDR1 is SGHTA and CDR2 is FQGTGA. V lost 1 base, J lost 1 base, and 2 bases stayed unmatched. In DNA form, the CDR3 reads TGTGCCAGCAGCTTAAAGGGACTAGCGGGTTCCTACAATGAGCAGTTCTTC. The encoded protein is CASSLKGLAGSYNEQFF.